This TCR beta chain appears in the sequencing data of a study of blood T cell repertoires in COVID-19. About the study: COVID-19 samples collected from the United States, Italy and Spain covered acute and convalescent phases.

This CDR3 contains 13 residues. CDR1 is LGHDT, CDR2 YNNKEL, per germline (reference sequence). V dropped 4 bases and J dropped 1 base, with 2 bases sitting between them. Clones were read by immunoSEQ multiplex PCR, and TCRdb kept only the in-frame ones, dropping some. The sample has about 220,000 clones; under 90% are singletons. Sequencing input: PBMCs or T cells enriched from blood (not recorded which). The V gene is TRBV3-1 (or the pseudogene TRBV3-2), the J gene TRBJ2-6, with D uncertain. This sequence was found in a woman aged 60-70 years who had recovered from COVID-19. Here the CDR3 reads CASSPSGANVLTF. The DNA of the CDR3 is TGTGCCAGCAGCCCATCTGGGGCCAACGTCCTGACTTTC.